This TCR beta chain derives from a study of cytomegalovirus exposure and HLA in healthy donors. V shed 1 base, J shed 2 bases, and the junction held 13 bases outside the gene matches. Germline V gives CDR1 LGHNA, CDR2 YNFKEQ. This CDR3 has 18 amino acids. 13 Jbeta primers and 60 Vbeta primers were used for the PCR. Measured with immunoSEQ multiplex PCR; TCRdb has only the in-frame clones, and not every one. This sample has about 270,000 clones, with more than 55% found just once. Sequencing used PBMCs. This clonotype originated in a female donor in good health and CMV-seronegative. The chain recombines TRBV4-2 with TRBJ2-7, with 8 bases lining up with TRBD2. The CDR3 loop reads CASSQVSLAGVATYEQYF. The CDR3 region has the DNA TGTGCCAGCAGCCAAGTCAGTCTAGCGGGTGTCGCTACCTACGAGCAGTACTTC.